This T cell receptor (beta chain) appears in the sequencing data of a study of T cells after yellow fever vaccination. TCRdb used MiXCR to reprocess the 5' RACE reads, holding one entry per CDR3 protein. The data hold about 330,000 distinct CDR3 sequences, with roughly 6.8% observed a single time. Germline V gene lookup returns CDR1 MNHNS and CDR2 SASEGT. The CDR3 length is 13 residues. V gave up 6 bases and J gave up 3 bases, with 10 bases separating them. This clonotype was found a few times. The specimen comprised PBMCs, sampled more than 40 days after the first yellow fever vaccination. V is TRBV6-1 and J is TRBJ2-3; D is ambiguous. The receptor's source is a man younger than 35 who received the YFV17D yellow fever vaccine. The CDR3, as DNA: TGTGCCAGCAGCGGTCGGGTAACAGATACGCAGTATTTT. Protein product: CASSGRVTDTQYF.